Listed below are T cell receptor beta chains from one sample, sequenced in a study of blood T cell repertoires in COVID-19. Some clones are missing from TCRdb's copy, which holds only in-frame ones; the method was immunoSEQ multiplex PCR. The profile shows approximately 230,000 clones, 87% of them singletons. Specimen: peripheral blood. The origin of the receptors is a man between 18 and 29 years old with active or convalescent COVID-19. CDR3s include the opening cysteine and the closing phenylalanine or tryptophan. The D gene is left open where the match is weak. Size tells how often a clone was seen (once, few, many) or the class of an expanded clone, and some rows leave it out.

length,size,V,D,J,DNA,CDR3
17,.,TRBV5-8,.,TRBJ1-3,TGTGCCAGCAGCTTGCTAGGCAGCAGTATATCTGGAAACACCATATATTTT,CASSLLGSSISGNTIYF
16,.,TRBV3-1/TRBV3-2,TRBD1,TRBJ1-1,TGTGCCAGCAGCCAAGGTCGGCAGGGGGCTCGCACTGAAGCTTTCTTT,CASSQGRQGARTEAFF
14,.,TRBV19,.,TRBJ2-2,TGTGCCAGTAGTATGCCAGGGGGGACCGGGGAGCTGTTTTTT,CASSMPGGTGELFF
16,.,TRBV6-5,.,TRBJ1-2,TGTGCCAGCAGTTGGAGTTTTACGCGGGGTTCCGAACGCTACACCTTC,CASSWSFTRGSERYTF
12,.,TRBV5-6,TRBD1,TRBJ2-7,TGTGCCAGCAGACCCACAGGGGGCGAGCAGTACTTC,CASRPTGGEQYF
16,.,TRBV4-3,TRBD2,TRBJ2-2,TGCGCCAGCCGCCCCCGGGGGGGAATCGACACCGGGGAGCTGTTTTTT,CASRPRGGIDTGELFF
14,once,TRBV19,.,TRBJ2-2,TGTGCCAGTGGGGCAGGGGATTTCACCGGGGAGCTGTTTTTT,CASGAGDFTGELFF
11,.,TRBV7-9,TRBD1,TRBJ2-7,TGTGCCAGCTCCGACAGGGTCGAGCAGTACTTC,CASSDRVEQYF
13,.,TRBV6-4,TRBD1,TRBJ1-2,TGTGCCAGCAGTCGCCGGACAGGGGACGGCTACACCTTC,CASSRRTGDGYTF
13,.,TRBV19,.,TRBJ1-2,TGTGCCAGTACCCGACAGGCAAACTATGGCTACACCTTC,CASTRQANYGYTF
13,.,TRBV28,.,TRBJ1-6,TGTGCCAGCAGGGGGGAGGGGACCTCACCCCTCCACTTT,CASRGEGTSPLHF
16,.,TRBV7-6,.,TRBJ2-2,TGTGCCAGCAGCTTAGTAGTCTCCTCGAACACCGGGGAGCTGTTTTTT,CASSLVVSSNTGELFF
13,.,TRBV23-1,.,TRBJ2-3,TGCGCCAGCAGTCACCGGGACTTCCCAACGCAGTATTTT,CASSHRDFPTQYF
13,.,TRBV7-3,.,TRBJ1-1,TGTGCCAGCAGGAGGAACGTGGGCACTGAAGCTTTCTTT,CASRRNVGTEAFF
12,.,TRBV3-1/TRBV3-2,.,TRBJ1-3,TGTGCCAGCAGCCAAGATAGAAACACCATATATTTT,CASSQDRNTIYF
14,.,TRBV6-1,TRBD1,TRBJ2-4,TGTGCCAGCAGTCACAGGGGGCCAAAAAACATTCAGTACTTC,CASSHRGPKNIQYF
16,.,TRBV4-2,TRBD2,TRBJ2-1,TGTGCCAGCAGCCAAGTGGCGGGGGGGCCTGACAATGAGCAGTTCTTC,CASSQVAGGPDNEQFF
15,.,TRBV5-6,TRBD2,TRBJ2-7,TGTGCCAGCAGCCCCGACCTGACTAGCTCGTACGAGCAGTACTTC,CASSPDLTSSYEQYF
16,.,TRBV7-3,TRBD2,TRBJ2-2,TGTGCCAGCAGCGCGGGACTAGCGGGAGACACCGGGGAGCTGTTTTTT,CASSAGLAGDTGELFF
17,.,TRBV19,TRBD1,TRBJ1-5,TGTGCCAGTAGTATACGACCGGGACAGATCCCTGTAAAGCCCCAGCATTTT,CASSIRPGQIPVKPQHF
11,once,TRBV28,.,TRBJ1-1,TGTGCCAGCATAGCTTACACTGAAGCTTTCTTT,CASIAYTEAFF
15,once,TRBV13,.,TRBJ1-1,TGTGCCAGCAGCCTTGGGGGAGCGGGTAAGGGGGAAGCTTTCTTT,CASSLGGAGKGEAFF
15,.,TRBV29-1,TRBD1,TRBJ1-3,TGCAGCGTTGAACGGGACAGGGGGATTGGAAACACCATATATTTT,CSVERDRGIGNTIYF
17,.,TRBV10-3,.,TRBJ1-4,TGTGCCATCAGTGATCCCGGGGGGGGAGCGACTAATGAAAAACTGTTTTTT,CAISDPGGGATNEKLFF
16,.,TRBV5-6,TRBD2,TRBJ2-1,TGTGCCAGCAGCTTGGGCGGGAGGCCCTCCTACAATGAGCAGTTCTTC,CASSLGGRPSYNEQFF
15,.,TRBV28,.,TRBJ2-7,TGTGCCAGCAGTTGGAGCAGGGGTTCGGCCTACGAGCAGTACTTC,CASSWSRGSAYEQYF
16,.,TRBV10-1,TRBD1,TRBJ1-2,TGCGCCAGCAGTGATCCGGCTGAGACAGGGGACTATGGCTACACCTTC,CASSDPAETGDYGYTF
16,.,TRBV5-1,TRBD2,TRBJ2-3,TGCGCCAGCAGCTTAAGTAGCGGGGGATTGGGAGATACGCAGTATTTT,CASSLSSGGLGDTQYF
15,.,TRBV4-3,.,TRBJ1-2,TGCGCCAGCAGCCAAGATAATTTAGGAGGGCAGGGCTACACCTTC,CASSQDNLGGQGYTF
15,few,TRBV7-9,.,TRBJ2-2,TGTGCCAGCAGCTTAGGTAGATCGAACGCCGGGGAGCTGTTTTTT,CASSLGRSNAGELFF
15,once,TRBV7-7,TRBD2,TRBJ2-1,TGTGCCAGCAGCAGACAAGCGGGGGAGTACAATGAGCAGTTCTTC,CASSRQAGEYNEQFF
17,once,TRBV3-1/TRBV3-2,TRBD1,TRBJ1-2,TGTGCCAGCAGCCATCTCCGAAAGGGGGACAGGGGTTATGGCTACACCTTC,CASSHLRKGDRGYGYTF
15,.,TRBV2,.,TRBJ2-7,TGTGCCAGCAGTGCAGGGAAATCGGCGATCTACGAGCAGTACTTC,CASSAGKSAIYEQYF
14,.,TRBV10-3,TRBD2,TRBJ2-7,TGTGCCATCCGGACTAGCGGGGGGACTTACGAGCAGTACTTC,CAIRTSGGTYEQYF